Sequencing of this TCR beta chain was carried out in a study of vaccination effects on CD4 cells after COVID-19 (dated 2022 in TCRdb). For the study in its entirety: Each participant got two doses of an mRNA SARS-CoV-2 vaccine, either BNT162b2 or mRNA-1273. Cultures from other donors in the study were sequenced with the Oncomine TCR Beta short-read assay on an Illumina iSeq 100. SARS-CoV-2 spike-specific CD4+ TCR repertoires were compared before and after mRNA vaccination in COVID-19 convalescent patients and in infection-naive vaccine recipients. The full study included roughly 11 COVID-19 convalescent patients and several SARS-CoV-2-naive healthy vaccine recipients. Broader findings and caveats from the paper: Only a small number of convalescent patients were included, and no early post-infection timepoints were available, which limited the study. Both infection-induced and vaccine-induced clones contracted markedly at late post-vaccination timepoints, which is consistent with waning T cell responses. Among healthy vaccine recipients, nearly all vaccine-induced clones were SARS-CoV-2 mono-reactive, and just 1 of 255 was cross-reactive with common cold coronaviruses.

The CDR3 goes from the cysteine to the valine over 13 residues. CDR3 DNA is the only sequence kept; it has 39 bases, read in frame from the first base. To note about this clone: Its antigen remains unidentified. No quality values exist for individual bases; no much larger clone is one base distant.

The library was prepared using the immunoSEQ multiplex PCR assay. TCR beta CDR3 sequencing was performed on DNA from the cultured, isolated CD4+ T cells. The source study handled its data this way. Non-productive TCR sequences were removed, reads were trimmed to the CDR3 region, and CDR3s of at least 7 amino acids were retained. The MANAFEST web app was used to identify antigen-specific clonotypes by comparing expansion in peptide wells with expansion in reference cultures. Positive clones required FDR<0.05 expansion versus reference and all other wells, odds ratio above 5, and frequency above 0.1% in two replicate wells. A clonotype was called cross-reactive if it was significantly expanded both in SARS-CoV-2 spike wells and in at least one common cold coronavirus spike condition. Using the stringdist R package, CDR3 similarity was measured by Levenshtein distance, and unrooted trees were constructed with ape in R 3.6.1. TCRdb re-hosts the immuneACCESS table, in-frame sequences only. Its copies lack some clones; in the studies checked, an unresolved V gene accounts for under half of them, and the cause for the rest is not known. V and J calls and clone size follow that table, whereas D and trimming were derived from the DNA. Here the sample has about 45,000 clones; roughly four fifths occur a single time. Less than 14% of the sample lies in the top ten.

In the ViraFEST assay, PBMC were stimulated with viral peptide pools, and TCR sequencing was then used to find antigen-specific CD4+ T cell clonotypes based on their expansion. After approximately eleven days of culture, CD4+ T cells were isolated with the EasySep CD4+ T cell isolation kit. Healthy vaccine recipients had no prior SARS-CoV-2 infection, confirmed by negative nucleocapsid antibodies before and after vaccination. Under 2.5 million PBMC per well were cultured with about 10 ug/ml peptides in IMDM containing about 5% human AB serum, roughly 10 IU/ml IL-2 and gentamicin. On days 3 and 7, half of the culture medium was replaced with fresh IL-2-containing medium. Unless otherwise noted, each peptide stimulation condition was cultured in triplicate wells. Using Ficoll-Paque Plus gradient centrifugation, PBMC were separated from whole blood and then either used fresh or cryopreserved at -140C. Overlapping peptide pools spanned the spike proteins of SARS-CoV-2 and the common cold coronaviruses HCoV-NL63, HCoV-OC43 and HCoV-229E. The QIAamp micro DNA kit was used to extract genomic DNA from the cultured CD4+ T cells.

Rearrangement joined TRBV21-1 to TRBJ2-7; the table's D call of TRBD2 was not tested on the DNA. TRBV21-1 is tagged as a pseudogene. The input for sequencing was CD4+ T cells from PBMCs cultured with SARS-CoV-2 spike peptides, taken before COVID-19 vaccination. The cell subset or site label here, explained by the study, means: SARS-CoV-2 spike overlapping peptide pool stimulation. The TCR sequence derives from a human donor who received a COVID-19 vaccine. The nucleotides are TGTGCCAGCAGCACCCGGGACTGCTACGAGCAGTACGTC. Protein translation: CASSTRDCYEQYV.